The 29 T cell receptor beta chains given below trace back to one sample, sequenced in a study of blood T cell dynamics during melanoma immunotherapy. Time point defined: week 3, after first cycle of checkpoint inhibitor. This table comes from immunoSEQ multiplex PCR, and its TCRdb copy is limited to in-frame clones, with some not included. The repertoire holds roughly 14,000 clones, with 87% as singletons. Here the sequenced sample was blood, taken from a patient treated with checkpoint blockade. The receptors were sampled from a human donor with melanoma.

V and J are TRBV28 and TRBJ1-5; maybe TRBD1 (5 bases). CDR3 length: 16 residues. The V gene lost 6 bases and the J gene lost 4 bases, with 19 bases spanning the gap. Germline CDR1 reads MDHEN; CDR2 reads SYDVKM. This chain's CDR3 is CASSPYIQAGNQPQHF. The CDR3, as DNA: TGTGCCAGCAGCCCCTACATACAGGCTGGGAATCAGCCCCAGCATTTT.

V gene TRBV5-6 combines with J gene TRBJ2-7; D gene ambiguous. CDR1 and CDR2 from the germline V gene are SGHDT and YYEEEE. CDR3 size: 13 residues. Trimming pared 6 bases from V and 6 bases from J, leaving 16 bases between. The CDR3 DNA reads TGTGCCAGCACTACATCCCAACGAAGCGAGCAGTACTTC. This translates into CASTTSQRSEQYF. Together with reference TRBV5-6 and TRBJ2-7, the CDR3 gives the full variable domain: DAGVTQSPTHLIKTRGQQVTLRCSPKSGHDTVSWYQQALGQGPQFIFQYYEEEERQRGNFPDRFSGHQFPNYSSELNVNALLLGDSALYLCASTTSQRSEQYFGPGTRLTVT.

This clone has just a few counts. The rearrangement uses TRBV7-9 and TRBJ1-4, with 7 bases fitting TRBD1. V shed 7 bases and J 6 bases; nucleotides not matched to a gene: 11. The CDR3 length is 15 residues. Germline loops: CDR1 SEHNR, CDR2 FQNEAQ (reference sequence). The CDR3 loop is CASTTLRDSHEKLFF. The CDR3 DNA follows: TGTGCCAGCACCACACTCCGGGACAGTCATGAAAAACTGTTTTTT.

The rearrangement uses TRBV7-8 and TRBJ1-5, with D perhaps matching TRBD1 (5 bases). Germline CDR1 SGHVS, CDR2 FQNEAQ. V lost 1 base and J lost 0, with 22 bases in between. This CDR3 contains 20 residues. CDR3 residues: CASSLGVGAGRWTSNQPQHF. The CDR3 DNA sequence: TGTGCCAGCAGCTTAGGGGTCGGGGCGGGACGGTGGACTAGCAATCAGCCCCAGCATTTT.

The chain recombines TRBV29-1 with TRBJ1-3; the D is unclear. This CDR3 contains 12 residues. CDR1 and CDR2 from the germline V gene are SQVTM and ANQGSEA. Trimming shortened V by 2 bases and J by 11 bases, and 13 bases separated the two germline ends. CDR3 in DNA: TGCAGCGTTGAACCGGCAAGTGGACCCATATATTTT. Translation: CSVEPASGPIYF.

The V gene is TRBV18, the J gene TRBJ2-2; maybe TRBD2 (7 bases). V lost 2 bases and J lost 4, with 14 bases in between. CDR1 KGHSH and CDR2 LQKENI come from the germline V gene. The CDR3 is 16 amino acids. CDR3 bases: TGTGCCAGCTCACCAGCGGGGGCGATGTCCACCGGGGAGCTGTTTTTT. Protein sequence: CASSPAGAMSTGELFF. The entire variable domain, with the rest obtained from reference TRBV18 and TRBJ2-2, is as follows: NAGVMQNPRHLVRRRGQEARLRCSPMKGHSHVYWYRQLPEEGLKFMVYLQKENIIDESGMPKERFSAEFPKEGPSILRIQQVVRGDSAAYFCASSPAGAMSTGELFFGEGSRLTVL.

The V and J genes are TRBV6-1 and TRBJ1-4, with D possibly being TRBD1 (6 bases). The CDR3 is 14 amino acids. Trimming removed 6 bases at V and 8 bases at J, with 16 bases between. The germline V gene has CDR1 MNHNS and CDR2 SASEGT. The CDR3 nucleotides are TGTGCCAGCAGCGTGACAGGCACGGGGGAAAAACTGTTTTTT. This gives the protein CASSVTGTGEKLFF.

Here the CDR3 reads CASMEETQYF. The CDR3 DNA is TGTGCCAGCATGGAAGAGACCCAGTACTTC. V and J are TRBV2 and TRBJ2-5; D uncertain. This CDR3 has 10 amino acids. The germline V gene encodes CDR1 SNHLY and CDR2 FYNNEI. The ends were cut back, 7 bases at V and 3 bases at J, with 3 bases in the middle.

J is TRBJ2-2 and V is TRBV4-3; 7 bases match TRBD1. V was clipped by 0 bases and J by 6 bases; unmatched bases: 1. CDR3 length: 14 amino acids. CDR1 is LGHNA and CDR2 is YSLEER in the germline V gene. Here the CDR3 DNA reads TGCGCCAGCAGCCAAGACACAGGGGCCGGGGAGCTGTTTTTT. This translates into CASSQDTGAGELFF.

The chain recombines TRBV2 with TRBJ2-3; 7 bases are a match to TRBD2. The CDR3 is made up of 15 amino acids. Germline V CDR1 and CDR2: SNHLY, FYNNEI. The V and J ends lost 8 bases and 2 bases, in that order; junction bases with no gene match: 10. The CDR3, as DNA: TGTGCCAGCTGGGGGACTACCTCTAACACAGATACGCAGTATTTT. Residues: CASWGTTSNTDTQYF.

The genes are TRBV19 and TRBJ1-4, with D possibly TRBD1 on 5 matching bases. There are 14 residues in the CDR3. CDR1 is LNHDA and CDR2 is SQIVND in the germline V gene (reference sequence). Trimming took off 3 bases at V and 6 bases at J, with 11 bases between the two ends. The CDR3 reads CASSMEVGDEKLFF. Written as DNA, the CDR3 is TGTGCCAGTAGTATGGAGGTAGGGGATGAAAAACTGTTTTTT.

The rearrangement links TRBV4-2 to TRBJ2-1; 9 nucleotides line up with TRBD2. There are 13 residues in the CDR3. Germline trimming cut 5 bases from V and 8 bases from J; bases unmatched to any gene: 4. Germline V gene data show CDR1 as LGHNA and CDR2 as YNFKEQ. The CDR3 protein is CASSALAGYEQFF. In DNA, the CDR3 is TGTGCCAGCAGCGCTCTAGCGGGATATGAGCAGTTCTTC.

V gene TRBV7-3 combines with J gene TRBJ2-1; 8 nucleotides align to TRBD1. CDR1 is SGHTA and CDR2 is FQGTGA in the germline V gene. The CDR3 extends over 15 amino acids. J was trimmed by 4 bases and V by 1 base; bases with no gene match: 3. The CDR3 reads CASSLSTGGYNEQFF. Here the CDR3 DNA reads TGTGCCAGCAGCTTAAGCACAGGGGGTTACAATGAGCAGTTCTTC.

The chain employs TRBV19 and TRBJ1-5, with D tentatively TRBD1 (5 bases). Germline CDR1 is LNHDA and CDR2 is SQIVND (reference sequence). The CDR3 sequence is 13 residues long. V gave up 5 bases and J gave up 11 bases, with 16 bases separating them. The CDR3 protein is CASSFWGRGTQHF. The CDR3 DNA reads TGTGCCAGTAGTTTTTGGGGGAGAGGGACCCAGCATTTT.

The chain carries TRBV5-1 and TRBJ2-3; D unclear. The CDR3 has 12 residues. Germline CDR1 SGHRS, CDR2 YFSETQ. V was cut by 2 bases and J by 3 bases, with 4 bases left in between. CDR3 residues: CASSFYTDTQYF. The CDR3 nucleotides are TGCGCCAGCAGCTTTTATACAGATACGCAGTATTTT.

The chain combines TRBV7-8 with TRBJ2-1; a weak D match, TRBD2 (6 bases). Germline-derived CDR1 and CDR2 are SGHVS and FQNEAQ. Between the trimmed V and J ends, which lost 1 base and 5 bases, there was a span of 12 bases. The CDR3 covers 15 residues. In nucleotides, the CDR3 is TGTGCCAGCAGCTTAGAGGGTCTAGCGAACAATGAGCAGTTCTTC. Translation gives CASSLEGLANNEQFF.

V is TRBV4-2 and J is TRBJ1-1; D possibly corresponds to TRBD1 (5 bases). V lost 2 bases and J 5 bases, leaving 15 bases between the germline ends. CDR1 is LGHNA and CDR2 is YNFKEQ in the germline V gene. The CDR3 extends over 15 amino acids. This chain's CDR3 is CASSQTGPPGTEAFF. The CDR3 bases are TGTGCCAGCAGCCAAACGGGACCCCCGGGGACTGAAGCTTTCTTT.

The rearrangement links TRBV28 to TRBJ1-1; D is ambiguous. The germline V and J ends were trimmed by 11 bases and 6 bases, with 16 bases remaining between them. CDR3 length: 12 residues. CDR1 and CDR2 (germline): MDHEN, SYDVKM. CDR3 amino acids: CASGKEVAEAFF. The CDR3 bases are TGTGCCTCGGGGAAGGAGGTTGCTGAAGCTTTCTTT.

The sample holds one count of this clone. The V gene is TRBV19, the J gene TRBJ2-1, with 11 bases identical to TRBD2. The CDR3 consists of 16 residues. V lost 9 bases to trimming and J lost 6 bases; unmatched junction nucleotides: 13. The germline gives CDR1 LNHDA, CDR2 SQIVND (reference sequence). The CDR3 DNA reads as TGTGCCAGCTCCCCCCCGACTAGCGGGATTGGCAATGAGCAGTTCTTC. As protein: CASSPPTSGIGNEQFF.

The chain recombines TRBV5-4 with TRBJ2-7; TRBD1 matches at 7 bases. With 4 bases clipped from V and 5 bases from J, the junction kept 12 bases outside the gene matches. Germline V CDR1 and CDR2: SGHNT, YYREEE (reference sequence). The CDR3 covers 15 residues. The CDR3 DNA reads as TGTGCCAGCAGCCGTGCGAGTGACAGGGTTCACGAGCAGTACTTC. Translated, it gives CASSRASDRVHEQYF. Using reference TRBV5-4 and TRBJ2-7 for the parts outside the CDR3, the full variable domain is ETGVTQSPTHLIKTRGQQVTLRCSSQSGHNTVSWYQQALGQGPQFIFQYYREEENGRGNFPPRFSGLQFPNYSSELNVNALELDDSALYLCASSRASDRVHEQYFGPGTRLTVT.

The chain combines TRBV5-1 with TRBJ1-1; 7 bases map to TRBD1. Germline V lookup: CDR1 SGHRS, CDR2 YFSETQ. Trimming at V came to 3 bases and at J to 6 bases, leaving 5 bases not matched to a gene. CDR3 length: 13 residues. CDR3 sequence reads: CASSYDRVAEAFF. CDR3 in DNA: TGCGCCAGCAGCTATGACAGGGTCGCTGAAGCTTTCTTT.

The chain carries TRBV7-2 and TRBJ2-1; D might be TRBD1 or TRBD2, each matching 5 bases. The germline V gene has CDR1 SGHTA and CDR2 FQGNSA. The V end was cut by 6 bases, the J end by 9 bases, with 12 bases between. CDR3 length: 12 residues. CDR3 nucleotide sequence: TGTGCCAGCAGTACGGGGCTGGTTGAGCAGTTCTTC. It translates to CASSTGLVEQFF.

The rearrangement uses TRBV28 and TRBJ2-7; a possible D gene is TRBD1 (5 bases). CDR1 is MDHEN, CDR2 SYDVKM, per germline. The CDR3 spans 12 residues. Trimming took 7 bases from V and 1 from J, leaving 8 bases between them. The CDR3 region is CASKRGSYEQYF. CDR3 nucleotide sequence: TGTGCCAGCAAAAGGGGATCCTACGAGCAGTACTTC.

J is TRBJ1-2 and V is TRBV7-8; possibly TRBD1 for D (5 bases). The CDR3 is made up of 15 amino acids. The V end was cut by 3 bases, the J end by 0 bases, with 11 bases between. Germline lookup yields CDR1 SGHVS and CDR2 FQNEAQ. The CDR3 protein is CASSLIRAANYGYTF. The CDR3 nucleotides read TGTGCCAGCAGCTTGATCAGGGCAGCTAACTATGGCTACACCTTC.

The chain's CDR3 is CASSQDRGFGGEKLFF. The CDR3 DNA reads TGCGCCAGCAGCCAAGATCGGGGATTCGGGGGGGAAAAACTGTTTTTT. The V and J genes are TRBV4-3 and TRBJ1-4; tentatively, D is TRBD1 (5 bases). The V gene lost 0 bases and the J gene lost 8 bases, with 16 bases spanning the gap. The germline CDR1 and CDR2 sequences are LGHNA and YSLEER. This CDR3 is built from 16 residues.

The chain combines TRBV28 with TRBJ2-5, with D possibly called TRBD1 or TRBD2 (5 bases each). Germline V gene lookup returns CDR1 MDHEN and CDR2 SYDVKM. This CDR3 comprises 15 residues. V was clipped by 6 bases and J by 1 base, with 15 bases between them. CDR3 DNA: TGTGCCAGCAGCTCCCATGGGGGACCCCAAGAGACCCAGTACTTC. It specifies CASSSHGGPQETQYF. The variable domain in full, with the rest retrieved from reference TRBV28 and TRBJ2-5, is DVKVTQSSRYLVKRTGEKVFLECVQDMDHENMFWYRQDPGLGLRLIYFSYDVKMKEKGDIPEGYSVSREKKERFSLILESASTNQTSMYLCASSSHGGPQETQYFGPGTRLLVL.

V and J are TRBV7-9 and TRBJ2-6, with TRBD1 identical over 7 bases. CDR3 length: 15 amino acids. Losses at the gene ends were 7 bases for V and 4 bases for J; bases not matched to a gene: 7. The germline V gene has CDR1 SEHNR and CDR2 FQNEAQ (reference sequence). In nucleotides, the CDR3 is TGTGCCAGCACCATTGGGACAGCCGGGGCCAACGTCCTGACTTTC. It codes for CASTIGTAGANVLTF.

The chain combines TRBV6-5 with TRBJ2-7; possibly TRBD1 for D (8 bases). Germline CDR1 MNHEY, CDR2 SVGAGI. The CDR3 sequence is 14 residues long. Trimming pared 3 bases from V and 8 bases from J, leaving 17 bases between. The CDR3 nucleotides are TGTGCCAGCAGTTATACAGGGGGGGATAGGCAGCAGTACTTC. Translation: CASSYTGGDRQQYF.

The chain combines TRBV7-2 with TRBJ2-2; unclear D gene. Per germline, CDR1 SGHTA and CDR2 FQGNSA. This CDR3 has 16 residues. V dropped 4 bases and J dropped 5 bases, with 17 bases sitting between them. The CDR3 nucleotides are TGTGCCAGCAGCTCCAGAGCGATCCGTCGGACCGGGGAGCTGTTTTTT. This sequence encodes CASSSRAIRRTGELFF.